What follows are 5 T cell receptor beta chains derived from one specimen sequenced in a study of blood T cell repertoires in COVID-19. Here immunoSEQ multiplex PCR was the method, and the copy in TCRdb shows in-frame clones only, minus some. The table lists hundreds of thousands of clones, 88% of them singletons. The sequencing input was peripheral blood. These receptor sequences come from a young woman with COVID-19, enrolled during active disease.

V gene TRBV27 combines with J gene TRBJ2-5, with a tentative D call TRBD2 (6 bases). The germline CDR1 and CDR2 sequences are MNHEY and SMNVEV (reference sequence). The CDR3 extends over 15 amino acids. V gave up 2 bases and J gave up 3 bases, with 13 bases separating them. This CDR3 reads CASSLGSGRKETQYF. DNA of the CDR3: TGTGCCAGCAGTTTAGGTTCAGGGAGGAAAGAGACCCAGTACTTC.

This sequence joins TRBV4-3 and TRBJ1-2; possibly TRBD1 for D (5 bases). CDR1 and CDR2 (germline): LGHNA, YSLEER. The length of the CDR3 is 16 residues. Trimming removed 0 bases at V and 5 bases at J, with 16 bases between. CDR3 nucleotide sequence: TGCGCCAGCAGCCAAGATGCCCAGGGAGGTTTTTATGGCTACACCTTC. It specifies CASSQDAQGGFYGYTF.

V and J are TRBV19 and TRBJ2-3; D uncertain. Between the trimmed V and J ends, which lost 5 bases and 2 bases, there was a span of 8 bases. Germline CDR1 is LNHDA and CDR2 is SQIVND (reference sequence). The CDR3 has 13 residues. CDR3: CASSAGSTDTQYF. In nucleotides, the CDR3 is TGTGCCAGTAGTGCCGGTTCCACAGATACGCAGTATTTT.

The V and J genes are TRBV10-2 and TRBJ2-7; TRBD1 aligns across 11 bases. V was clipped by 6 bases and J by 5 bases; unmatched bases: 3. The CDR3 runs to 13 residues. CDR1 is WSHSY, CDR2 SAAADI, per germline. This chain's CDR3 is CASRDRGLDEQYF. The DNA for the CDR3 is TGCGCCAGCAGGGACAGGGGGCTAGACGAGCAGTACTTC.

Here the CDR3 reads CASSEDLGQYTDTQYF. The CDR3 region has the DNA TGTGCCAGCAGTGAAGACCTGGGACAGTACACAGATACGCAGTATTTT. This chain connects TRBV6-1 to TRBJ2-3; 7 positions match TRBD1. CDR3 size: 16 residues. Trimming took 1 base from V and 2 from J; bases not matched to a gene: 6. Germline CDR1 and CDR2: MNHNS and SASEGT.